Presented here are 2 T cell receptor beta chains from one specimen sequenced in a study of blood T cell repertoires in COVID-19 (dated by TCRdb to about 2020). Preparation of the library involved the immunoSEQ multiplex PCR assay. The immuneACCESS repertoire file appears here via TCRdb, limited to in-frame rearrangements. These files lack a portion of the clones; in checked studies, under half of the deficit traces to unresolved V genes, and the cause of the others is not known. The sample contains more than 200,000 clones, more than 65% of them found a single time. Roughly 7.9% of the sample is in the top ten clones. The sample taken for sequencing was peripheral blood. The source is a woman aged 80 or over with acute or convalescent COVID-19.

This chain uses TRBV5-6 with TRBJ2-5, with 9 bases lining up with TRBD1. This CDR3 has 17 residues. Germline CDR1 is SGHDT and CDR2 is YYEEEE. V was pared by 4 bases and J by 4 bases, with 14 bases of the junction left unmatched. The CDR3 DNA sequence: TGTGCCAGCAGCGGAACCGGGACAGGGAAGTTCGGAGAGACCCAGTACTTC. Protein product: CASSGTGTGKFGETQYF.

This chain links TRBV5-1 with TRBJ1-2; 8 bases match TRBD1. The trim removed 8 bases at V and 12 bases at J, leaving 18 bases unmatched. The CDR3 is 14 amino acids. Germline CDR1 is SGHRS and CDR2 is YFSETQ. DNA of the CDR3: TGCGCCAGTGGCGTGACAGGGGAGCTCCAAACGCACACCTTC. Amino acid sequence: CASGVTGELQTHTF.